The clone carrying this TCR beta chain came up a few times. The antigen remains undetermined. The sample is drawn from a study of cytomegalovirus exposure and HLA in healthy donors. Study observations and caveats: Reports described diagnosis of cytomegalovirus status by the classifier as highly specific and sensitive.

The length of the CDR3 is 13 residues. V lost 6 bases and J lost 1, with 10 bases in between. In germline, CDR1 is SGHNT, CDR2 YYREEE (reference sequence). Clones were read by immunoSEQ multiplex PCR, and TCRdb kept only the in-frame ones, dropping some. This sample has fewer than 250,000 clones, with approximately 87% found just once. The J gene is TRBJ1-1, the V gene TRBV5-4; D is undetermined. The TCR originated in a man aged 18 to 29 in good health and CMV-seronegative. Sequencing was carried out using PBMCs. The CDR3 loop reads CASKIDKNTEAFF. The CDR3 DNA is TGTGCCAGCAAAATCGACAAGAACACTGAAGCTTTCTTT.